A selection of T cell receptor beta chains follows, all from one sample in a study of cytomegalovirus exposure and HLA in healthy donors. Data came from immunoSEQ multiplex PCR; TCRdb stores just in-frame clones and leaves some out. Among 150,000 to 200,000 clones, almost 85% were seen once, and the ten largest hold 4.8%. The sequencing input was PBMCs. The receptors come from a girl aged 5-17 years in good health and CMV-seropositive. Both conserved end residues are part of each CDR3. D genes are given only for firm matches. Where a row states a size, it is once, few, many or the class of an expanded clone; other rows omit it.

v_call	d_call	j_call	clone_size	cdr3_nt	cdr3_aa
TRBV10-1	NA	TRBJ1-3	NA	TGCGCCAGCAGTGAAGGAGACTCTGGAAACACCATATATTTT	CASSEGDSGNTIYF
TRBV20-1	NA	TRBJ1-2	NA	TGCAGAACAGACCCGGCCTATGGCTACACCTTC	CRTDPAYGYTF
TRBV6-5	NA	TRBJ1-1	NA	TGTGCCAGCAGAATGACGGGATCGAACACTGAAGCTTTCTTT	CASRMTGSNTEAFF
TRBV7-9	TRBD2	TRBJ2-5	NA	TGTGCCAGCAGCCCCACTAGCGGGGGTGAGACCCAGTACTTC	CASSPTSGGETQYF
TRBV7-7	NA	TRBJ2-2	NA	TGTGCTAGCAGCCCGGGGGAGCGCACCGGGGAGCTGTTTTTT	CASSPGERTGELFF
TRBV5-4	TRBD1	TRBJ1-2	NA	TGTGCCAGCAGCTTTGTAGGGACAGACTATGGCTACACCTTC	CASSFVGTDYGYTF
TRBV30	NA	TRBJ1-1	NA	TGTGCCTGGACCGCCGGGGGAGGGACTGAAGCTTTCTTT	CAWTAGGGTEAFF
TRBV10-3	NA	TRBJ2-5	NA	TGTGCCATCAGTGAGCGGGGAGAGACCCAGTACTTC	CAISERGETQYF
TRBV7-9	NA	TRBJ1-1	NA	TGTGCCAGCAGGGACCGAAGGGGATATACTGAAGCTTTCTTT	CASRDRRGYTEAFF
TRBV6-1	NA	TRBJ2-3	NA	TGTGCCACCGAGGGGGGCACAGATACGCAGTATTTT	CATEGGTDTQYF
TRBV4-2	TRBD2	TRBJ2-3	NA	TGTGCCAGCAGCCAAGAATCAAGGAGCGGGGGGGCATCAGATACGCAGTATTTT	CASSQESRSGGASDTQYF
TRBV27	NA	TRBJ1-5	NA	TGTGCCAGCAGGCACAGGGAAAGCAATCAGCCCCAGCATTTT	CASRHRESNQPQHF
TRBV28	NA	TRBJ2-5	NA	TGTGCCAGCAGTTTACCTAGCGAGACCCAGTACTTC	CASSLPSETQYF
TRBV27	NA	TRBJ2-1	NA	TGTGCCAGCAGTGCGCGGAGGAGGGGGCCCTACAATGAGCAGTTCTTC	CASSARRRGPYNEQFF
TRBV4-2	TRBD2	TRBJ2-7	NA	TGTGCCAGCAGCCAAGTTCGGACTAGCGCTTACGAGCAGTACTTC	CASSQVRTSAYEQYF
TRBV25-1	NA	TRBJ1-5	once	TGTGCCAGCAGTGGTACGGGAAATCAGCCCCAGCATTTT	CASSGTGNQPQHF
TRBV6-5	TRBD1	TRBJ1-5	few	TGTGCCAGCAGCTCGACAGGGGTGAGTCGTCAGCCCCAGCATTTT	CASSSTGVSRQPQHF
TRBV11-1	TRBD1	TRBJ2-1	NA	TGTGCCAGCAGCTTCTTAGACAGGGACGACAATGAGCAGTTCTTC	CASSFLDRDDNEQFF
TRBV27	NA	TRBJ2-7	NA	TGTGCCAGCAGTTTCCAGGGTAGGGACTACGAGCAGTACTTC	CASSFQGRDYEQYF
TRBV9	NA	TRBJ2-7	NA	TGTGCCAGCAGCGTAGGAATAGGGGAGGACTACGAGCAGTACTTC	CASSVGIGEDYEQYF
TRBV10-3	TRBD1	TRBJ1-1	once	TGTGCCATCAGCTACAGGGGAGACACTGAAGCTTTCTTT	CAISYRGDTEAFF
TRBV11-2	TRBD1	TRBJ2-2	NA	TGTGCCAGCAGCCCTCCCCGGACAGGGAGCACCGGGGAGCTGTTTTTT	CASSPPRTGSTGELFF
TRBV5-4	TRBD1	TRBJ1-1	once	TGTGCCAGCAGCTTGGTGATCCTGCAGGGGGCTAGCACTGAAGCTTTCTTT	CASSLVILQGASTEAFF
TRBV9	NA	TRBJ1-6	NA	TGTGCCAGCAGCGCTACTGGTAGCTCCTATAATTCACCCCTCCACTTT	CASSATGSSYNSPLHF
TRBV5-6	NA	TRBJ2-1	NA	TGTGCCAGCAGCTCCGGTGTTCGGGAGCAGTTCTTC	CASSSGVREQFF
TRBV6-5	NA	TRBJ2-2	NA	TGTGCCAGCAGTTATGATTCAGGTTGGGGCCCCGGGGAGCTGTTTTTT	CASSYDSGWGPGELFF
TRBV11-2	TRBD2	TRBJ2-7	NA	TGTGCCAGCAGCCCCACCACCGGAAGCGGGGGCGAGCAGTACTTC	CASSPTTGSGGEQYF
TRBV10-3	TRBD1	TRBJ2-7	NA	TGTGCCATCAGTGGGACAGGGGATCCCTACGAGCAGTACTTC	CAISGTGDPYEQYF
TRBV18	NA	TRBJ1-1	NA	TGTGCCAGCTCCACCCAGGGTATGAACACTGAAGCTTTCTTT	CASSTQGMNTEAFF
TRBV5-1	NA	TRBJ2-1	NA	TGCGCCAGCGAGGGGGGCAGGGGGCCGGGAGGCTCCTACAATGAGCAGTTCTTC	CASEGGRGPGGSYNEQFF
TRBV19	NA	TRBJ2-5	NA	TGTGCCAGTAACTCTCTCGCGAGCGGGTTCCAAGAGACCCAGTACTTC	CASNSLASGFQETQYF
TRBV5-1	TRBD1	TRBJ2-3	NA	TGCGCCAGCAGCTTGGAAGGGACAGGGTTCGATACGCAGTATTTT	CASSLEGTGFDTQYF
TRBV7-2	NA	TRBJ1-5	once	TGTGCCAGCAGTTCTACCAGAGGGGGGGAGATTGGTCAGCCCCAGCATTTT	CASSSTRGGEIGQPQHF
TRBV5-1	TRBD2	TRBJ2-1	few	TGCGCCAGCAGCTTGGGACCGCGTAACGGGGGGGCTAGTGAGCAGTTCTTC	CASSLGPRNGGASEQFF
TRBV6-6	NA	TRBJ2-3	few	TGTGCCAGTCTTTTTACAGATACGCAGTATTTT	CASLFTDTQYF
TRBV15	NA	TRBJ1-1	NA	TGTGCCACCAGCAGAGCAGGCAGGGGCACTGAAGCTTTCTTT	CATSRAGRGTEAFF
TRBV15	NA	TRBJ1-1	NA	TGTGCCACCAGCAGAGATAGGGAGGGATCCACTGAAGCTTTCTTT	CATSRDREGSTEAFF
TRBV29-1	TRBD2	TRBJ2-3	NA	TGCAGCGTTTTGAGGACCCTAGCGGGGGGCACAGATACGCAGTATTTT	CSVLRTLAGGTDTQYF
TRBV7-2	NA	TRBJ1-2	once	TGTGCCAGCAGCAATATTGTAAGCTACACCTTC	CASSNIVSYTF
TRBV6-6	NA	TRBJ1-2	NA	TGTGCCAGCAGTTACTCGCTTCAGCAGGGTTTTTGGGGCTACACCTTC	CASSYSLQQGFWGYTF
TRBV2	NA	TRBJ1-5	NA	TGTGCCAGCACGGGTGGGGGGGGAGTGGGCCAGCCCCAGCATTTT	CASTGGGGVGQPQHF
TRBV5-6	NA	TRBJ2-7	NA	TGTGCCAGCAGCTTGGGACACTCAACCTACGAGCAGTACTTC	CASSLGHSTYEQYF
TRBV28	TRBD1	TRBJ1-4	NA	TGTGCCAGCAGTCTCTGGACAGGGGATGCAACTAATGAAAAACTGTTTTTT	CASSLWTGDATNEKLFF
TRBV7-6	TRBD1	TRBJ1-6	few	TGTGCCAGCAGCGAGCGGACAGGGGTAACCTATAATTCACCCCTCCACTTT	CASSERTGVTYNSPLHF
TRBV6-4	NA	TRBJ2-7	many	TGTGCCAGCAGTCCTCGACCAGACAGGAGCGAGCAGTACTTC	CASSPRPDRSEQYF
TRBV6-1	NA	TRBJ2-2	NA	TGTGCCAGCAGAGAAAGGGGCACCGGGGAGCTGTTTTTT	CASRERGTGELFF
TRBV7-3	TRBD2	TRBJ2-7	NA	TGTGCCAGCAGCTACGGGGGGGGGCATACCTACGAGCAGTACTTC	CASSYGGGHTYEQYF